These 10 T cell receptor beta chains originate from one sample sequenced in a study of blood T cells in healthy people across ages. Next came a second PCR, run for roughly 6 to 11 cycles, which used a sample-barcoded 5' primer along with a J-beta primer mix. TCRdb passed the 5' RACE reads through MiXCR, listing each CDR3 protein once. The repertoire holds roughly 1,300,000 distinct CDR3 sequences, with 45% to 70% as singletons. The sample comprised blood. Receptors originate from a man between 18 and 29 years old in good health.

V usage is TRBV2 and J usage is TRBJ2-7; 7 nucleotides align to TRBD2. This CDR3 comprises 13 residues. Germline V gene lookup returns CDR1 SNHLY and CDR2 FYNNEI. The V gene end was trimmed by 6 bases and the J gene end by 4 bases; junction bases not matched to a gene: 6. The CDR3 coding sequence is TGTGCCAGCAGGCCAGCGGGGCAATACGAGCAGTACTTC. Protein: CASRPAGQYEQYF.

The chain carries TRBV5-1 and TRBJ2-2; D gene uncertain. The V gene's germline CDR1 is SGHRS and CDR2 YFSETQ. V was shortened by 6 bases and J by 6 bases, with 9 bases between the two germline ends. The CDR3 is 12 residues long. CDR3 region: CASTVGPGELFF. DNA of the CDR3: TGCGCCAGCACCGTGGGTCCCGGGGAGCTGTTTTTT.

This clonotype was observed once. The chain recombines TRBV12-3 or TRBV12-4 with TRBJ1-4, with unresolved D. V was clipped by 6 bases and J by 8 bases, with 22 bases between them. The CDR3 spans 16 residues. The CDR3 coding sequence is TGTGCCAGCAGCCAACAAGACGCATCGTTTGGGGAAAAACTGTTTTTT. It specifies CASSQQDASFGEKLFF.

The CDR3, as DNA: TGCAGCACGGGCAGGGAAGGGACCCAGTACTTC. It encodes CSTGREGTQYF. The gene calls are TRBV29-1 and TRBJ2-7, with D perhaps TRBD1 (5 bases). The end of the DNA fits TRBJ2-5 better, so the J call may be wrong. CDR1 and CDR2 from the germline V gene are SQVTM and ANQGSEA. CDR3 length: 11 residues.

The chain has TRBV5-1 and TRBJ2-1, with 12 bases lining up with TRBD2. V was pared by 4 bases and J by 10 bases, with 6 bases of the junction left unmatched. CDR3 length: 14 residues. In germline, CDR1 is SGHRS, CDR2 YFSETQ. The CDR3, as DNA: TGCGCCAGCAGCCTCACTAGCGGGGGGATCGAGCAGTTCTTC. This encodes CASSLTSGGIEQFF.

The rearrangement links TRBV2 to TRBJ2-3; D perhaps matches TRBD2 (6 bases). Germline CDR1 SNHLY, CDR2 FYNNEI. The CDR3 extends over 14 amino acids. Trimming cost V 11 bases and J 0 bases, with 15 bases left between them. The CDR3 loop is CALQRRDSTDTQYF. CDR3 bases: TGTGCCCTTCAAAGGCGGGACAGCACAGATACGCAGTATTTT. Full variable domain (rest looked up from reference TRBV2 and TRBJ2-3): EPEVTQTPSHQVTQMGQEVILRCVPISNHLYFYWYRQILGQKVEFLVSFYNNEISEKSEIFDDQFSVERPDGSNFTLKIRSTKLEDSAMYFCALQRRDSTDTQYFGPGTRLTVL.

This clonotype has only a few counts. The chain employs TRBV6-6 and TRBJ2-3; the D gene is possibly TRBD2 (5 bases). CDR1 is MNHNY and CDR2 is SVGAGI in the germline V gene (reference sequence). The CDR3 loop spans 13 amino acids. V lost 5 bases, J lost 3 bases, and 9 bases lay in between. As DNA, the CDR3 is TGTGCCAGCAGTGACTACCCGACAGATACGCAGTATTTT. As protein: CASSDYPTDTQYF.

This clonotype was counted between two and nine times. This chain connects TRBV15 to TRBJ2-3; 10 bases map to TRBD1. After removal of 5 bases from V and 1 base from J, the junction contained 3 bases not matched to a gene. The CDR3 length is 15 residues. CDR1 and CDR2 from the germline V gene are LNHNV and YYDKDF (reference sequence). In DNA, the CDR3 is TGTGCCACCAGCGGAGGGACAGGGGGCACAGATACGCAGTATTTT. This gives the protein CATSGGTGGTDTQYF.

This chain links TRBV20-1 with TRBJ2-3; TRBD2 agrees at 8 bases. This CDR3 spans 14 amino acids. Trimming took 3 bases from V and 4 from J; bases not matched to a gene: 6. Germline CDR1 DFQATT, CDR2 SNEGSKA (reference sequence). The CDR3, as DNA: TGCAGTGCTAGGCCGGGACTAGTCGCAGATACGCAGTATTTT. Encoded protein: CSARPGLVADTQYF.

This clonotype was seen a few times. The chain employs TRBV21-1 and TRBJ2-4; the table gives TRBD2 as D, unverified against the DNA. The J call could be wrong; TRBJ2-5 is a better fit for the DNA end. TRBV21-1 is reported as a pseudogene. This CDR3 spans 18 amino acids. DNA of the CDR3: TGTGCCAGCAGCAAAGAATTGCTGCGGGACAGGGCCCAGGAGACCCAGTACTTC. Its translation: CASSKELLRDRAQETQYF.